The clone carrying this TCR beta chain was detected ten times or more. What it binds is unknown. TCRbeta library construction was performed incorporating unique molecular identifiers. TCRdb processed the PCR reads anew with MiXCR; each CDR3 protein has one entry. Here the sample spans about 170,000 distinct CDR3 sequences, approximately 12% being singletons. The data stem from a study of T-cell reconstitution after alpha-beta-depleted transplantation in children. Whole-study results and caveats: After transplant, at about two months, alpha-beta T cells were reportedly derived from several hundred expanded graft clones. Recipient T cells and thymic progenitors that survived gave rise to the high TCRbeta diversity observed at day 60 in some patients.

CDR3 size: 14 residues. The V end was cut by 4 bases, the J end by 8 bases, with 17 bases between. The chain links TRBV12-3 or TRBV12-4 to TRBJ1-2, with D possibly TRBD1 on 5 matching bases. This specimen consisted of PBMCs, obtained before TCRalphabeta/CD19-depleted stem cell transplant. The source is a boy aged 2 to 10 with acute myeloid leukemia, due to receive a stem cell transplant. The CDR3: CASSSRIPQGGYTF. For the CDR3, the DNA is TGTGCCAGCAGTTCTCGTATACCTCAGGGAGGCTACACCTTC.